The sequence of this TCR beta chain was determined in a study of T cell changes during pregnancy in multiple sclerosis. Repertoires were generated with immunoSEQ multiplex PCR, while TCRdb's copy carries only in-frame clones and drops some. Here the sample spans about 38,000 clones, around 90% being singletons. J was trimmed by 2 bases and V by 3 bases; bases with no gene match: 1. The length of the CDR3 is 13 residues. Germline CDR1 and CDR2: KGHSH and LQKENI. This sample comprised CD4+ T cells from peripheral blood mononuclear cells, obtained in the second trimester of pregnancy. The clonotype comes from a female donor with multiple sclerosis, enrolled in a pregnancy study. J is TRBJ2-7 and V is TRBV18, with 7 bases identical to TRBD1. CDR3 region: CASSPDRAYEQYF. The CDR3 bases are TGTGCCAGCTCACCCGACAGGGCCTACGAGCAGTACTTC.